The clone carrying this T cell receptor beta chain was seen many times. The antigen remains undetermined. The record originates from a study of Graves' ophthalmopathy and Graves' hyperthyroidism. The overall study: Pretreatment peripheral blood was obtained at initial diagnosis. Broader study findings: Ophthalmopathy progression was predicted with roughly 68% sensitivity and 72.22% specificity. Blood contained most expanded thyroid clonotypes exceeding 0.001 frequency.

V was cut by 1 base and J by 3 bases, with 9 bases left in between. CDR1 and CDR2 from the germline V gene are SGHTA and FQGTGA. The CDR3 contains 14 residues. TCR beta CDR3 regions were amplified from RNA transcripts. After a first-round RT-PCR with HTBI primers, a second-round multiplex PCR was run. TCRdb re-derived calls from the multiplex PCR reads in MiXCR, one entry per CDR3 protein. This sample has just over 400,000 distinct CDR3 sequences; roughly 20% occur once, and the top ten carry 2.5% to 3.5%. The authors defined stable hyperthyroidism as no ophthalmopathy within 18 months of follow-up. The chain uses TRBV7-3 and TRBJ1-1, with D possibly matching TRBD1 (5 bases). The origin of this receptor is a woman between 18 and 29 years old with stable Graves' hyperthyroidism. Material for sequencing was peripheral blood. CDR3 region: CASSLIGGDTEAFF. The CDR3 DNA is TGTGCCAGCAGCTTAATTGGAGGGGACACTGAAGCTTTCTTT.